The 23 T cell receptor beta chains reported below all come from one sample, sequenced in a study of a mutant IDH1 vaccine in newly diagnosed glioma. Measured with immunoSEQ multiplex PCR; TCRdb has only the in-frame clones, and not every one. Of 45,000 to 60,000 clones listed, more than 75% are singletons. Time point defined: week 35, safety follow-up. Topical imiquimod was applied with each vaccine dose, which held 300 ug of mutant IDH1 20-mer peptide. For these receptors, no antigen is known. The input for sequencing was PBMCs, taken from a glioma patient whose treatment included an IDH1 peptide vaccine. These receptor sequences come from a woman between 35 and 50 years old with glioma.

This clone has just one count. The chain uses TRBV30 and TRBJ2-7, with 9 bases lining up with TRBD1. CDR3 length: 13 amino acids. Looked up from germline, CDR1 is GTSNPN and CDR2 is SVGIG (reference sequence). V trimming: 2 bases; J trimming: 4 bases; junction bases outside the gene matches: 3. CDR3 sequence reads: CAWSTGQGYEQYF. The CDR3 DNA reads as TGTGCCTGGAGTACAGGACAGGGGTACGAGCAGTACTTC.

This clone was counted a few times. The chain carries TRBV27 and TRBJ1-4; D unclear. This CDR3 is 15 amino acids long. Germline CDR1 and CDR2: MNHEY and SMNVEV (reference sequence). Trimming shortened V by 6 bases and J by 7 bases, and 18 bases separated the two germline ends. For the CDR3, the DNA is TGTGCCAGCAGCCGACGGAAAGAAGGTGGTGAAAAACTGTTTTTT. This encodes CASSRRKEGGEKLFF. The entire variable domain, with the rest obtained from reference TRBV27 and TRBJ1-4, is as follows: EAQVTQNPRYLITVTGKKLTVTCSQNMNHEYMSWYRQDPGLGLRQIYYSMNVEVTDKGDVPEGYKVSRKEKRNFPLILESPSPNQTSLYFCASSRRKEGGEKLFFGSGTQLSVL.

The J gene is TRBJ2-2, the V gene TRBV6-1; D gene unclear. CDR3 length equals 13 residues. Per germline, CDR1 MNHNS and CDR2 SASEGT. V lost 8 bases and J lost 3, with 10 bases in between. CDR3 nucleotide sequence: TGTGCCAGCGGCAGAGGAGACACCGGGGAGCTGTTTTTT. Translation: CASGRGDTGELFF.

The V gene is TRBV18, the J gene TRBJ2-3; D is ambiguous. CDR3 length: 14 residues. Trimming took 3 bases from V and 0 from J, leaving 7 bases between them. CDR1 and CDR2 (germline): KGHSH, LQKENI. CDR3 region: CASSPLRSTDTQYF. The CDR3 DNA reads as TGTGCCAGCTCACCTCTCCGGAGCACAGATACGCAGTATTTT.

The genes are TRBV9 and TRBJ1-2; the D gene is possibly TRBD1 (5 bases). Germline V gene lookup returns CDR1 SGDLS and CDR2 YYNGEE. The CDR3 covers 15 residues. The germline V and J ends were trimmed by 4 bases and 6 bases, with 19 bases remaining between them. CDR3 region: CASSPEKGRVHGYTF. CDR3 nucleotides: TGTGCCAGCAGCCCCGAGAAGGGCAGGGTCCATGGCTACACCTTC. Drawing the rest from reference TRBV9 and TRBJ1-2, the complete variable domain is DSGVTQTPKHLITATGQRVTLRCSPRSGDLSVYWYQQSLDQGLQFLIQYYNGEERAKGNILERFSAQQFPDLHSELNLSSLELGDSALYFCASSPEKGRVHGYTFGSGTRLTVV.

This clone has more than one count but fewer than ten. The germline gene is not matched at one end of the junction; a read error may be the cause. This chain links TRBV7-7 with TRBJ1-1; D is uncertain. Per germline, CDR1 SSHAT and CDR2 FNYEAQ (reference sequence). The CDR3 sequence is 13 residues long. This CDR3 is CASSFSVNTEAFF. The CDR3 DNA reads as TGTGCTAGCAGCTTTTCGGTGAACACTGAAGCTTTCTTT.

This chain links TRBV15 with TRBJ2-6, with D unclear. V lost 3 bases, J lost 0 bases, and 12 bases lay in between. In germline, CDR1 is LNHNV, CDR2 YYDKDF (reference sequence). The CDR3 extends over 17 amino acids. CDR3 sequence reads: CATSSIVPSSGANVLTF. DNA for the CDR3: TGTGCCACCAGCAGTATAGTTCCCAGCTCTGGGGCCAACGTCCTGACTTTC.

This chain links TRBV7-9 with TRBJ1-1; TRBD1 is a possible D gene (5 bases). Germline CDR1 SEHNR, CDR2 FQNEAQ (reference sequence). CDR3 length: 11 residues. V lost 6 bases and J 8 bases, leaving 10 bases between the germline ends. CDR3 coding DNA: TGTGCCAGCAGACGGGACGGCGAAGCTTTCTTT. The encoded protein is CASRRDGEAFF.

This clone was seen just once. The same CDR3 can be traced to other DNA sequences in this sample. The chain couples TRBV7-2 to TRBJ1-1, with D unresolved. Per the germline V gene, CDR1 is SGHTA and CDR2 is FQGNSA. The CDR3 contains 13 residues. With 1 base removed from V and 0 bases from J, the gap between germline ends came to 3 bases. For the CDR3, the DNA is TGTGCCAGCAGCTTAGGGATGAACACTGAAGCTTTCTTT. It codes for CASSLGMNTEAFF.

The rearrangement links TRBV7-2 to TRBJ2-5; 7 nucleotides match TRBD1. The CDR3 extends over 15 amino acids. Losses at the gene ends were 5 bases for V and 5 bases for J; bases not matched to a gene: 11. From germline, CDR1 is SGHTA and CDR2 FQGNSA. The CDR3, as DNA: TGTGCCAGCAGCCCAATCCTCAACAGGGGTGAGACCCAGTACTTC. Its protein is CASSPILNRGETQYF.

The rearrangement uses TRBV11-2 and TRBJ2-5; D gene uncertain. Germline-derived CDR1 and CDR2 are SGHAT and FQNNGV. Between the trimmed V and J ends, which lost 5 bases and 5 bases, there was a span of 18 bases. The CDR3 covers 15 residues. This CDR3 is CASSGTPGLGETQYF. The CDR3 region has the DNA TGTGCCAGCAGCGGAACCCCGGGCCTTGGGGAGACCCAGTACTTC.

J is TRBJ1-4 and V is TRBV7-2, with 7 bases matching TRBD1. This CDR3 has 13 amino acids. The J segment lost 10 bases and the V segment lost 1 base, leaving 3 bases of the junction unmatched. Germline lookup yields CDR1 SGHTA and CDR2 FQGNSA. In DNA, the CDR3 is TGTGCCAGCAGCTTAGAGGGGGCGGGAAAACTGTTTTTT. Its protein product is CASSLEGAGKLFF. Based on the CDR3 plus reference TRBV7-2 and TRBJ1-4, the full variable domain is GAGVSQSPSNKVTEKGKDVELRCDPISGHTALYWYRQSLGQGLEFLIYFQGNSAPDKSGLPSDRFSAERTGGSVSTLTIQRTQQEDSAVYLCASSLEGAGKLFFGSGTQLSVL.

The chain recombines TRBV2 with TRBJ2-6; D not resolved. The CDR3 totals 16 residues. Germline V gives CDR1 SNHLY, CDR2 FYNNEI. Trimming left V 4 bases short and J 0 bases short, with 10 bases between. The CDR3 DNA reads TGTGCCAGCAGTGTGAATCCCCCCTCTGGGGCCAACGTCCTGACTTTC. Residues: CASSVNPPSGANVLTF. Full variable domain (missing parts from reference TRBV2 and TRBJ2-6): EPEVTQTPSHQVTQMGQEVILRCVPISNHLYFYWYRQILGQKVEFLVSFYNNEISEKSEIFDDQFSVERPDGSNFTLKIRSTKLEDSAMYFCASSVNPPSGANVLTFGAGSRLTVL.

CDR3 sequence (DNA): TGTGCCAGTAGTTGGAGGGGGTTATCGAGCACAGATACGCAGTATTTT. Protein product: CASSWRGLSSTDTQYF. V and J are TRBV19 and TRBJ2-3; the D call may be TRBD1 or TRBD2 (6 bases each). The CDR3 contains 16 residues. Trimming took off 5 bases at V and 0 bases at J, with 15 bases between the two ends. Germline CDR1 and CDR2: LNHDA and SQIVND (reference sequence). Filled out from reference TRBV19 and TRBJ2-3, the complete variable domain reads DGGITQSPKYLFRKEGQNVTLSCEQNLNHDAMYWYRQDPGQGLRLIYYSQIVNDFQKGDIAEGYSVSREKKESFPLTVTSAQKNPTAFYLCASSWRGLSSTDTQYFGPGTRLTVL.

The chain is built from TRBV7-9 and TRBJ2-7; TRBD2 aligns across 10 bases. J gave up 4 bases and V 6 bases, and 6 bases lay outside the gene matches. This CDR3 is built from 14 residues. In germline, CDR1 is SEHNR, CDR2 FQNEAQ (reference sequence). CDR3 DNA: TGTGCCAGCAGTTCTAGCGGGAGTCGGTACGAGCAGTACTTC. It is translated as CASSSSGSRYEQYF.

The rearrangement joins TRBV2 to TRBJ1-2, with 7 bases identical to TRBD1. Germline loops: CDR1 SNHLY, CDR2 FYNNEI. This CDR3 has 15 amino acids. J lost 6 bases, V lost 3 bases, and 10 bases had no gene match. The CDR3 spells CASSETGRKIDGYTF. The CDR3 nucleotides read TGTGCCAGCAGTGAGACAGGGCGGAAAATAGATGGCTACACCTTC. The full variable domain, completed using reference TRBV2 and TRBJ1-2, is EPEVTQTPSHQVTQMGQEVILRCVPISNHLYFYWYRQILGQKVEFLVSFYNNEISEKSEIFDDQFSVERPDGSNFTLKIRSTKLEDSAMYFCASSETGRKIDGYTFGSGTRLTVV.

The chain links TRBV5-1 to TRBJ1-4, with 10 bases aligning to TRBD1. This CDR3 region has 15 residues. Germline-derived CDR1 and CDR2 are SGHRS and YFSETQ. V was clipped by 0 bases and J by 8 bases; unmatched bases: 4. The CDR3 DNA sequence: TGCGCCAGCAGCTTGGAGGGACAGGGGCACGAAAAACTGTTTTTT. This codes for CASSLEGQGHEKLFF.

V gene TRBV30 combines with J gene TRBJ1-5; tentatively, D is TRBD1 (6 bases). The V and J ends lost 5 bases and 2 bases respectively, with 22 bases between them. The germline gives CDR1 GTSNPN, CDR2 SVGIG (reference sequence). CDR3 length equals 17 residues. This CDR3 reads CAWSPTAGAVGNQPQHF. In DNA form, the CDR3 reads TGTGCCTGGTCCCCAACCGCAGGGGCAGTGGGCAATCAGCCCCAGCATTTT.

There are a few counts of this clone. This sample includes further DNA sequences coding for the same CDR3. The chain is built from TRBV7-9 and TRBJ2-7, with TRBD2 matching 7 bases. There are 12 residues in the CDR3. With V trimmed by 1 base and J by 6 bases, 0 bases remained unmatched. Germline CDR1 reads SEHNR; CDR2 reads FQNEAQ (reference sequence). The CDR3 region is CASSLGGGEQYF. The CDR3 DNA reads as TGTGCCAGCAGCTTAGGGGGGGGCGAGCAGTACTTC.

J is TRBJ2-3 and V is TRBV10-3; tentatively, D is TRBD1 (6 bases). V was shortened by 3 bases and J by 2 bases, with 12 bases between the two germline ends. The germline gives CDR1 ENHRY, CDR2 SYGVKD. The CDR3 has 15 residues. CDR3: CAISDTGHLTDTQYF. The CDR3 bases are TGTGCCATCAGTGATACGGGACATCTCACAGATACGCAGTATTTT.

In DNA, the CDR3 is TGTGCCAGCAGTTCACATCCGGGACTCCTTCTACCAAGCTCCTACGAGCAGTACTTC. This translates into CASSSHPGLLLPSSYEQYF. The V gene is TRBV7-9, the J gene TRBJ2-7, with TRBD2 as a possible D gene (6 bases). The germline V and J ends were trimmed by 6 bases and 0 bases, with 27 bases remaining between them. The CDR3 runs to 19 residues. In germline, CDR1 is SEHNR, CDR2 FQNEAQ (reference sequence).

This clone was picked up one time. Here the CDR3 DNA reads TGTGCCAGTAGCGATGATCCCAACTATGGCTACACCTTC. Amino acid sequence: CASSDDPNYGYTF. The chain carries TRBV19 and TRBJ1-2; D remains ambiguous. V lost 6 bases and J 2 bases, leaving 10 bases between the germline ends. This CDR3 contains 13 residues. The germline CDR1 and CDR2 sequences are LNHDA and SQIVND (reference sequence).

The J gene is TRBJ1-2, the V gene TRBV10-3, with D unresolved. The germline V gene has CDR1 ENHRY and CDR2 SYGVKD. The CDR3 is made up of 12 amino acids. The ends were cut back, 7 bases at V and 8 bases at J, with 14 bases in the middle. In DNA form, the CDR3 reads TGTGCCATCATTGGGCCACACAACGGCTACACCTTC. Amino acid sequence: CAIIGPHNGYTF.